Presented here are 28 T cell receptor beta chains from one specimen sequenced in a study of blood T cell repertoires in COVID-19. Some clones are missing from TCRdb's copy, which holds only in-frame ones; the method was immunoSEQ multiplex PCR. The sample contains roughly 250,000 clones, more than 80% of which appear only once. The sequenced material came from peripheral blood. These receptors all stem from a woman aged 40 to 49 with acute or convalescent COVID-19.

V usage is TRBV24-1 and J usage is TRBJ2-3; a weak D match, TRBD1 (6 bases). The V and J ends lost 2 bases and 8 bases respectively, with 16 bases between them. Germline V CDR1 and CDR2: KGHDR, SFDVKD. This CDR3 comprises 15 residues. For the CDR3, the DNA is TGTGCCACCAGTGATTCACAGGGTTTCTCCGGTACGCAGTATTTT. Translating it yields CATSDSQGFSGTQYF.

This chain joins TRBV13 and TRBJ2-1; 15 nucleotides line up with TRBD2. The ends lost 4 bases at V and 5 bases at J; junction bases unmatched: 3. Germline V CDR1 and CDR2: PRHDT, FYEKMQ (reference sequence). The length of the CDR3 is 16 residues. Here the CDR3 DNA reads TGTGCCAGCAGCTGGGGACTAGCGGGGGGCCACAATGAGCAGTTCTTC. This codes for CASSWGLAGGHNEQFF.

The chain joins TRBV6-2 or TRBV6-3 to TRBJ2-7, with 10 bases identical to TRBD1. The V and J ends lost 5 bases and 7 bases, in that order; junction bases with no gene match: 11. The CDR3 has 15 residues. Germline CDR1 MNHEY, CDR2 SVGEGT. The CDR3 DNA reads TGTGCCAGCAGTCTCCTTGGGGACAGGGGATTTGAGCAGTACGTC. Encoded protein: CASSLLGDRGFEQYV.

In DNA form, the CDR3 reads TGCGCCAGCAGCTCGACCCGACAGAGCACGAACACCGGGGAGCTGTTTTTT. This gives the protein CASSSTRQSTNTGELFF. The chain recombines TRBV5-1 with TRBJ2-2; possibly TRBD1 for D (5 bases). With 3 bases removed from V and 0 bases from J, the gap between germline ends came to 15 bases. There are 17 residues in the CDR3. CDR1 and CDR2 from the germline V gene are SGHRS and YFSETQ.

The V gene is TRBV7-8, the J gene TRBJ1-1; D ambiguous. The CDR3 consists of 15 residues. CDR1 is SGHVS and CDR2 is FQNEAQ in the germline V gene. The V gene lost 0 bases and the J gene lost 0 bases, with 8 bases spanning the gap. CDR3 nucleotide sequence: TGTGCCAGCAGCTTAGCTACTCGCATGAACACTGAAGCTTTCTTT. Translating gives CASSLATRMNTEAFF. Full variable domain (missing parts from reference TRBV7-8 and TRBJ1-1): GAGVSQSPRYKVAKRGQDVALRCDPISGHVSLFWYQQALGQGPEFLTYFQNEAQLDKSGLPSDRFFAERPEGSVSTLKIQRTQQEDSAVYLCASSLATRMNTEAFFGQGTRLTVV.

The CDR3 DNA sequence: TGTGCCAGCAGCGAAAGGTCGGGACACCCGCATGGGGCTTTCTTT. This encodes CASSERSGHPHGAFF. The chain employs TRBV2 and TRBJ1-1; D possibly corresponds to TRBD1 (6 bases). The V end lost 6 bases, the J end lost 11 bases, and 25 bases lay between the germline ends. Germline loops: CDR1 SNHLY, CDR2 FYNNEI. CDR3 length: 15 amino acids. Combining the CDR3 with reference TRBV2 and TRBJ1-1 gives the whole variable domain EPEVTQTPSHQVTQMGQEVILRCVPISNHLYFYWYRQILGQKVEFLVSFYNNEISEKSEIFDDQFSVERPDGSNFTLKIRSTKLEDSAMYFCASSERSGHPHGAFFGQGTRLTVV.

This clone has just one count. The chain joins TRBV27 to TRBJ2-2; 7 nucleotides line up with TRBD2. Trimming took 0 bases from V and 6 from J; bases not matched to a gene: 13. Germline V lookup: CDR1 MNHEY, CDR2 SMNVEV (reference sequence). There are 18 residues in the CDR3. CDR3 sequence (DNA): TGTGCCAGCAGTTTATCGAGATGGGGGGGAGATAGCGCCGGGGAGCTGTTTTTT. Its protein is CASSLSRWGGDSAGELFF.

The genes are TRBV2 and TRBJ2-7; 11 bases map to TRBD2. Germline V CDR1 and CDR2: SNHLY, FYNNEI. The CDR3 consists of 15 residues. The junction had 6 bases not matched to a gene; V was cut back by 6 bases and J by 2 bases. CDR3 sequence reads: CASRVAGGVAYEQYV. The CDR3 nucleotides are TGTGCCAGCAGGGTAGCGGGGGGGGTTGCCTACGAGCAGTACGTC.

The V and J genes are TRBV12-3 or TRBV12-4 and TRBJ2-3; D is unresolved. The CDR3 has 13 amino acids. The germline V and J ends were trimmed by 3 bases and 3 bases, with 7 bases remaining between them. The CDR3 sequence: CASSLGATDTQYF. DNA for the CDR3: TGTGCCAGCAGTTTGGGCGCAACAGATACGCAGTATTTT.

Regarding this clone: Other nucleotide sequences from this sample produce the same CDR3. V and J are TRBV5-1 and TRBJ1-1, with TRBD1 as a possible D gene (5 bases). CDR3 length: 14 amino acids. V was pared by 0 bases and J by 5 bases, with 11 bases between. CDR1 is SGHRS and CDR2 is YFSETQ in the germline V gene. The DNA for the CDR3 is TGCGCCAGCAGCTTGGGCCAGGGAGGGACTGAAGCTTTCTTT. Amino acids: CASSLGQGGTEAFF.

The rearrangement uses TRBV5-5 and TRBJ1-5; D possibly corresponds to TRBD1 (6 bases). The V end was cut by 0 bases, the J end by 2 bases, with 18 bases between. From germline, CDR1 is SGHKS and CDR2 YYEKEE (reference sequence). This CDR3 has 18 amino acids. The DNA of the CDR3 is TGTGCCAGCAGCTTGGTTTGGACAGCACCGGGCGGCAATCAGCCCCAGCATTTT. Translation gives CASSLVWTAPGGNQPQHF.

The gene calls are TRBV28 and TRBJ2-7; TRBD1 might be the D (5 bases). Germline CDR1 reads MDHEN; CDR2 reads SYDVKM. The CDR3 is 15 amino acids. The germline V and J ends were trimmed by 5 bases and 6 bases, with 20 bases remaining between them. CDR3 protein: CASSTSTGYGSEQYV. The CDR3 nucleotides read TGTGCCAGCAGTACCTCTACAGGCTACGGGTCCGAGCAGTACGTC.

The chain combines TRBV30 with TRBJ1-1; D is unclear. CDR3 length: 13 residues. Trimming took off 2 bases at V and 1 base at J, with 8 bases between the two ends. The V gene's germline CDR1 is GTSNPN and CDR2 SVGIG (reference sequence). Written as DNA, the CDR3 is TGTGCCTGGAGTCTAGGTGGGAACACTGAAGCTTTCTTT. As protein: CAWSLGGNTEAFF.

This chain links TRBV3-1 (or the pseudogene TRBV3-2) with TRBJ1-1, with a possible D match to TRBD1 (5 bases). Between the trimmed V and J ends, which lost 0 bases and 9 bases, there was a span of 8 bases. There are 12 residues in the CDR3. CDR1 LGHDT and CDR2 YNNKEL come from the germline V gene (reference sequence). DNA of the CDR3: TGTGCCAGCAGCCAAGACCCAGGGAAAGCTTTCTTT. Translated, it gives CASSQDPGKAFF.

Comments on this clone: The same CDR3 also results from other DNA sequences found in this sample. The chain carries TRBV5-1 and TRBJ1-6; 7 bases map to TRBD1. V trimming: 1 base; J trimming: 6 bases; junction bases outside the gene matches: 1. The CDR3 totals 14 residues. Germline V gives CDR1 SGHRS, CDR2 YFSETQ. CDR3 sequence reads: CASSLRQGNSPLHF. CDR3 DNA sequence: TGCGCCAGCAGCTTGAGACAGGGTAATTCACCCCTCCACTTT.

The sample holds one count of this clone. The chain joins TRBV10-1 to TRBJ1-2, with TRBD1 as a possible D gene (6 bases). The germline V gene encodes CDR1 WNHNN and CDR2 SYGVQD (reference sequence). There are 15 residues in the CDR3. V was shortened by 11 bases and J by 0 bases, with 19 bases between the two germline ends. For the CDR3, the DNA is TGCGCCGGTCCGGCAGGGGCCTTAGCTAACTATGGCTACACCTTC. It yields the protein CAGPAGALANYGYTF.

The CDR3 sequence is CASTTTRGGYGQYV. CDR3 bases: TGTGCCAGCACCACGACTCGGGGGGGCTACGGGCAGTACGTC. V gene TRBV6-5 combines with J gene TRBJ2-7, with TRBD2 matching over 8 bases. The CDR3 consists of 14 residues. The germline gives CDR1 MNHEY, CDR2 SVGAGI.

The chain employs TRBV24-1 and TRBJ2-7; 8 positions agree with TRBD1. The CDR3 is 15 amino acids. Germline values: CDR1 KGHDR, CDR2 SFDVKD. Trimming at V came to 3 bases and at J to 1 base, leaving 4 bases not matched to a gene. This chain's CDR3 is CATSDDTGGSYEQYV. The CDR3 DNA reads TGTGCCACCAGTGATGATACAGGGGGTTCCTACGAGCAGTACGTC.

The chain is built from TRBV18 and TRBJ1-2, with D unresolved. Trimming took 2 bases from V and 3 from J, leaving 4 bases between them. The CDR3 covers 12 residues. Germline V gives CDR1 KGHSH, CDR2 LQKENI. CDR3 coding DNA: TGTGCCAGCTCACCAGAGGACTATGGCTACACCTTC. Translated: CASSPEDYGYTF.

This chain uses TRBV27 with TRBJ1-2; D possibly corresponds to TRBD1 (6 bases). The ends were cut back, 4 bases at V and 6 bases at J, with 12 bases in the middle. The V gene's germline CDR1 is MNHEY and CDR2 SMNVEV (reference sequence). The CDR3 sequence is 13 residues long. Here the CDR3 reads CASSWGRGNGYTF. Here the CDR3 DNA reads TGTGCCAGCAGTTGGGGCAGGGGCAATGGCTACACCTTC.

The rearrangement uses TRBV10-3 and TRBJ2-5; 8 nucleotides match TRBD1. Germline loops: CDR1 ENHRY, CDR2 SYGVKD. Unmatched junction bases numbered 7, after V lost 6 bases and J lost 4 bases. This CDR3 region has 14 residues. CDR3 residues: CAIRGDRTPETQYF. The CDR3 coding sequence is TGTGCCATCAGGGGGGACAGGACTCCAGAGACCCAGTACTTC.

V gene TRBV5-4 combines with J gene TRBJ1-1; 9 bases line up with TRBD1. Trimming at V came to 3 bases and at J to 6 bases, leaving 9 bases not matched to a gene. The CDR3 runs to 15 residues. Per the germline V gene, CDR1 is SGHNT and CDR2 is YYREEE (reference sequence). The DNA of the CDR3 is TGTGCCAGCAGCTCCCGGGACAGGGTTTTCTCTGAAGCTTTCTTT. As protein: CASSSRDRVFSEAFF.

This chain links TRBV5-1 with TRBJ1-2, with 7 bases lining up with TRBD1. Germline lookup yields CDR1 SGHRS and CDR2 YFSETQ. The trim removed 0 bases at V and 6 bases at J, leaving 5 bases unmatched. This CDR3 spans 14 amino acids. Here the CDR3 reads CASSLGPRGDGYTF. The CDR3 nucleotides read TGCGCCAGCAGCTTGGGTCCCAGGGGGGATGGCTACACCTTC.

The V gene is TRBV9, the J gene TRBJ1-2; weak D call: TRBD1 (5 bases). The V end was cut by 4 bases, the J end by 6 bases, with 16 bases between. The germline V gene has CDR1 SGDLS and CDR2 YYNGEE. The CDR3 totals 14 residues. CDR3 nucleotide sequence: TGTGCCAGCAGCTTAACCGGGGGGTCTCATGGCTACACCTTC. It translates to CASSLTGGSHGYTF. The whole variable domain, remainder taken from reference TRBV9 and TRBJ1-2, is DSGVTQTPKHLITATGQRVTLRCSPRSGDLSVYWYQQSLDQGLQFLIQYYNGEERAKGNILERFSAQQFPDLHSELNLSSLELGDSALYFCASSLTGGSHGYTFGSGTRLTVV.

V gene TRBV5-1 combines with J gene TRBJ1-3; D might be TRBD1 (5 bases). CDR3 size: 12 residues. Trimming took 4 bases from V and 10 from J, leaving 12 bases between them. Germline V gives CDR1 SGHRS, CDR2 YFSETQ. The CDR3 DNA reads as TGCGCCAGCAGCGGAGGAGGGGAAACCATATATTTT. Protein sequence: CASSGGGETIYF. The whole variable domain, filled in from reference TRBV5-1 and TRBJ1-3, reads KAGVTQTPRYLIKTRGQQVTLSCSPISGHRSVSWYQQTPGQGLQFLFEYFSETQRNKGNFPGRFSGRQFSNSRSEMNVSTLELGDSALYLCASSGGGETIYFGEGSWLTVV.

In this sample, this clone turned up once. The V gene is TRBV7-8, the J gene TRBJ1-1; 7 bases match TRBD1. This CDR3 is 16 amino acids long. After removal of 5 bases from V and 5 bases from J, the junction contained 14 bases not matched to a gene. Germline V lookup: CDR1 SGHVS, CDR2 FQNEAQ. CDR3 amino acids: CASSPKRDSGGTEAFF. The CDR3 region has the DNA TGTGCCAGCAGCCCAAAACGGGACAGTGGGGGTACTGAAGCTTTCTTT.

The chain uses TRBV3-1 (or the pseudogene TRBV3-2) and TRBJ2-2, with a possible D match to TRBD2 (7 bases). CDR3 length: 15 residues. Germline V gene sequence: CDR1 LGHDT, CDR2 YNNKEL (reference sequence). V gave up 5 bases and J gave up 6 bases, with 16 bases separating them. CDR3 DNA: TGTGCCAGCAGCAAAACTGGGGGGGCGGCCGGGGAGCTGTTTTTT. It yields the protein CASSKTGGAAGELFF.

The CDR3 DNA sequence: TGTGCCAGCAGCCAAGAGTTCGGGCAGCCCCAGCATTTT. It is translated as CASSQEFGQPQHF. The chain links TRBV14 to TRBJ1-5; D uncertain. V was cut by 0 bases and J by 7 bases, with 7 bases left in between. CDR1 and CDR2 (germline): SGHDN, FVKESK. This CDR3 has 13 amino acids.